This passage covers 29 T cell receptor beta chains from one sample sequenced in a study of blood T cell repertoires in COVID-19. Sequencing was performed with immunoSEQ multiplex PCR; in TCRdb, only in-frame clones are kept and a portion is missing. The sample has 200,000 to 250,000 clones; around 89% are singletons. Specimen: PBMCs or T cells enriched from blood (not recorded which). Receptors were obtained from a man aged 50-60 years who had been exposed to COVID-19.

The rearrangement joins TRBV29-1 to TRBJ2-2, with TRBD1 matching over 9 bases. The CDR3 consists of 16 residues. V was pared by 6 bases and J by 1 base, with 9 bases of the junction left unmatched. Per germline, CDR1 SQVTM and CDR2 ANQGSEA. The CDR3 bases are TGCAGCGTGCTATCCGGGACAGGGTTGAACACCGGGGAGCTGTTTTTT. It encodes CSVLSGTGLNTGELFF.

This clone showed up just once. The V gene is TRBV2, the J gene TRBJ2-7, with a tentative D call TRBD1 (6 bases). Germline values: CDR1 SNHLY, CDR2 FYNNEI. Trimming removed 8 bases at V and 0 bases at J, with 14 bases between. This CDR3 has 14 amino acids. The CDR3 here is CASAGQISSYEQYV. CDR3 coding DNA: TGTGCCAGCGCCGGACAGATAAGCTCCTACGAGCAGTACGTC.

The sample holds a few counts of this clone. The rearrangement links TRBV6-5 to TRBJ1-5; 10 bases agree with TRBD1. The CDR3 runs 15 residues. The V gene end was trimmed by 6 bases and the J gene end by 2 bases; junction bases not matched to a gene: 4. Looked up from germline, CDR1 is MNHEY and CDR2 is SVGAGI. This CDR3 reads CASSWTGGGNQPQHF. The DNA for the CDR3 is TGTGCCAGCAGCTGGACAGGGGGAGGCAATCAGCCCCAGCATTTT.

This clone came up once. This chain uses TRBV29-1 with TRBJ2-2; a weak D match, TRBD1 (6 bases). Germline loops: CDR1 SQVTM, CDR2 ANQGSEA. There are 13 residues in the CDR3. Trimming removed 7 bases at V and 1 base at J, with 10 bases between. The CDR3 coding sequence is TGCAGCGCCGGGACACAGAACACCGGGGAGCTGTTTTTT. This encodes CSAGTQNTGELFF.

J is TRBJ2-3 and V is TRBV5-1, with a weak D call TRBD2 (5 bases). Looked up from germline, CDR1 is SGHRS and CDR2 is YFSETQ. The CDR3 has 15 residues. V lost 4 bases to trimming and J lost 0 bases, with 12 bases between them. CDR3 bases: TGCGCCAGCAGCGAAGACGGGATTAGCACAGATACGCAGTATTTT. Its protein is CASSEDGISTDTQYF.

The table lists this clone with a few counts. CDR3 sequence: CASRREFGAYNEQFF. CDR3 sequence (DNA): TGCGCCAGCAGACGGGAGTTTGGGGCCTACAATGAGCAGTTCTTC. This chain uses TRBV5-1 with TRBJ2-1; tentative D call: TRBD2 (6 bases). This CDR3 spans 15 amino acids. Germline V gene data show CDR1 as SGHRS and CDR2 as YFSETQ. The ends were cut back, 5 bases at V and 2 bases at J, with 14 bases in the middle.

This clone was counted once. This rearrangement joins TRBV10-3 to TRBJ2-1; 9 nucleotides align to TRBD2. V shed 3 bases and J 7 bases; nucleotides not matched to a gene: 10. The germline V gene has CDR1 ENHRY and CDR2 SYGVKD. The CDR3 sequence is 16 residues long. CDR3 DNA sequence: TGTGCCATCAGTGACCAGAGGCGGGGGGGAGAGAATGAGCAGTTCTTC. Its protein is CAISDQRRGGENEQFF.

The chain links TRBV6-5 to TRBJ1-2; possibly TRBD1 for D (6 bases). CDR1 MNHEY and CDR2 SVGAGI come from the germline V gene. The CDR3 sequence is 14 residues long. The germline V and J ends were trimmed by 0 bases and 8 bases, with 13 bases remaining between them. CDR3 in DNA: TGTGCCAGCAGTTACTCGGGGGCCGAGGGGGGCTACACCTTC. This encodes CASSYSGAEGGYTF.

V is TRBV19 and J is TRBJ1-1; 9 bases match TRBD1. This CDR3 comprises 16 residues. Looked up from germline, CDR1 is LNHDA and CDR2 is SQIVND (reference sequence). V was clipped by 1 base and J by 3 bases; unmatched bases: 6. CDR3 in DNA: TGTGCCAGTAGTATAGGAACCGGGACAGGGTACACTGAAGCTTTCTTT. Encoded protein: CASSIGTGTGYTEAFF.

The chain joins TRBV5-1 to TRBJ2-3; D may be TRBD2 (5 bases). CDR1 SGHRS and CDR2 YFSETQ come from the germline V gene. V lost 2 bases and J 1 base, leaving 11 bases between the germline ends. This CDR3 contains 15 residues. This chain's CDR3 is CASSLGQRGTDTQYF. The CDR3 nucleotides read TGCGCCAGCAGCTTAGGGCAGAGGGGCACAGATACGCAGTATTTT.

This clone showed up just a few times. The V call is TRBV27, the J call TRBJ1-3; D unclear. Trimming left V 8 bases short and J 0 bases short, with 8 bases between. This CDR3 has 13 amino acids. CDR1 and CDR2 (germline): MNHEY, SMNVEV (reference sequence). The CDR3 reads CASRVSSGNTIYF. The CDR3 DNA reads TGTGCCAGCCGAGTGAGCTCTGGAAACACCATATATTTT.

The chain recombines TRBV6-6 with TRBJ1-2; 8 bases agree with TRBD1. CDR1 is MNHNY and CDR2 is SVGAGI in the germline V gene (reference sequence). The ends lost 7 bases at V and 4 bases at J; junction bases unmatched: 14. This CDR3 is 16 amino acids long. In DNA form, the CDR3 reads TGTGCCAGCACCTATCGGACGGACAGGGTGCTCTATGGCTACACCTTC. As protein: CASTYRTDRVLYGYTF.

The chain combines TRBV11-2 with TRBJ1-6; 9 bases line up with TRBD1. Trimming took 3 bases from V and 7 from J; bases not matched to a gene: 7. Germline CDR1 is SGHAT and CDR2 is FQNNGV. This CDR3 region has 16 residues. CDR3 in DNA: TGTGCCAGCAGCTTTGAATTCGGGACAGGGAATTCACCCCTCCACTTT. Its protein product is CASSFEFGTGNSPLHF.

The CDR3 reads CASVRHHNQPQHF. In DNA, the CDR3 is TGTGCCAGCGTCAGACACCACAATCAGCCCCAGCATTTT. The chain uses TRBV6-5 and TRBJ1-5, with D unresolved. The germline V and J ends were trimmed by 8 bases and 3 bases, with 11 bases remaining between them. Germline CDR1 and CDR2: MNHEY and SVGAGI. The CDR3 contains 13 residues.

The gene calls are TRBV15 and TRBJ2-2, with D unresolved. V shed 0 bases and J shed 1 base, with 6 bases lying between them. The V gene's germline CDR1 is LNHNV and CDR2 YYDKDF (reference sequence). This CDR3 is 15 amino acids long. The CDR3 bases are TGTGCCACCAGCAGAGACAGACTGAACACCGGGGAGCTGTTTTTT. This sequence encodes CATSRDRLNTGELFF.

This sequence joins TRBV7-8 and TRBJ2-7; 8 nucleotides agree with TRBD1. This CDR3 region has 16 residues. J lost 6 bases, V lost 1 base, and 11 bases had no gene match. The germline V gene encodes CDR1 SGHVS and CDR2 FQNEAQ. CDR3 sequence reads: CASSLDRAGGAGEQYF. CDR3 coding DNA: TGTGCCAGCAGCTTAGATAGGGCAGGGGGCGCGGGCGAGCAGTACTTC.

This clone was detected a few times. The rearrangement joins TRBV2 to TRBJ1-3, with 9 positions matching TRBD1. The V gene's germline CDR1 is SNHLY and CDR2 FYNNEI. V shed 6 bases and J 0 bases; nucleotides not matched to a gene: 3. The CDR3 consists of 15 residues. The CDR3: CASRLTGGSGNTIYF. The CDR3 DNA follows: TGTGCCAGCAGACTGACAGGGGGCTCTGGAAACACCATATATTTT.

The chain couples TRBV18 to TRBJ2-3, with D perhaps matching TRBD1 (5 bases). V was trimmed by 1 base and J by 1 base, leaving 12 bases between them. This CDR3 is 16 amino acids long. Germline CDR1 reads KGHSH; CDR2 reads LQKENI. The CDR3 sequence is CASSPLPTDRTDTQYF. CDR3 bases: TGTGCCAGCTCACCACTACCGACAGACCGCACAGATACGCAGTATTTT.

This CDR3 is CASSLTGTGNTIYF. The CDR3 coding sequence is TGTGCCAGCAGTTTGACAGGGACTGGAAACACCATATATTTT. The chain couples TRBV27 to TRBJ1-3; 7 bases fit TRBD1. Germline CDR1 and CDR2: MNHEY and SMNVEV (reference sequence). Trimming took 3 bases from V and 2 from J; bases not matched to a gene: 1. The CDR3 runs 14 residues.

The CDR3 bases are TGTGCCAGCAGCGTGACAGGGGGCATGACCGGGGAGCTGTTTTTT. Amino acid sequence: CASSVTGGMTGELFF. V is TRBV5-5 and J is TRBJ2-2; 10 bases are a match to TRBD1. Trimming took 4 bases from V and 5 from J; bases not matched to a gene: 5. Germline values: CDR1 SGHKS, CDR2 YYEKEE (reference sequence). The CDR3 covers 15 residues.

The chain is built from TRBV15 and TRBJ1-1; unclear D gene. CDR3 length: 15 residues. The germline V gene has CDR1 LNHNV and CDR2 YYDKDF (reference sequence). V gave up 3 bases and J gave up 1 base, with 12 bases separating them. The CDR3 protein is CATSRRALRNTEAFF. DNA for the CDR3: TGTGCCACCAGCAGGAGGGCTTTACGGAACACTGAAGCTTTCTTT.

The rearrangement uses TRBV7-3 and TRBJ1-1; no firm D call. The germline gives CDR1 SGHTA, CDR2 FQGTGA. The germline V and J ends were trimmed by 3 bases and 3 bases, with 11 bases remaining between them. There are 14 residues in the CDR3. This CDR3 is CASSFRVRDTEAFF. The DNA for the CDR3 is TGTGCCAGCAGCTTCAGAGTACGGGACACTGAAGCTTTCTTT.

CDR3 protein: CASSVGQVNTGELFF. The CDR3 DNA sequence: TGTGCCAGCAGCGTGGGACAGGTGAACACCGGGGAGCTGTTTTTT. The J gene is TRBJ2-2, the V gene TRBV2; the match to TRBD1 covers 8 bases. The CDR3 extends over 15 amino acids. Germline V CDR1 and CDR2: SNHLY, FYNNEI. Trimming took 6 bases from V and 1 from J; bases not matched to a gene: 4.

CDR3 loop: CSASRSRGHQPQHF. DNA of the CDR3: TGCAGTGCTAGTCGATCCAGGGGGCATCAGCCCCAGCATTTT. V usage is TRBV20-1 and J usage is TRBJ1-5; TRBD1 matches 8 bases. CDR1 and CDR2 from the germline V gene are DFQATT and SNEGSKA (reference sequence). The length of the CDR3 is 14 residues. With 3 bases clipped from V and 5 bases from J, the junction kept 6 bases outside the gene matches.

The CDR3 sequence is CASRSNREGTARGAFF. As DNA, the CDR3 is TGTGCCAGCAGATCCAACCGGGAGGGAACAGCTCGCGGGGCTTTCTTT. V and J are TRBV11-2 and TRBJ1-1; D gene ambiguous. This CDR3 contains 16 residues. Germline loops: CDR1 SGHAT, CDR2 FQNNGV. Trimming stripped 6 bases from V and 11 bases from J, with 28 bases between. Filled out from reference TRBV11-2 and TRBJ1-1, the complete variable domain reads EAGVAQSPRYKIIEKRQSVAFWCNPISGHATLYWYQQILGQGPKLLIQFQNNGVVDDSQLPKDRFSAERLKGVDSTLKIQPAKLEDSAVYLCASRSNREGTARGAFFGQGTRLTVV.

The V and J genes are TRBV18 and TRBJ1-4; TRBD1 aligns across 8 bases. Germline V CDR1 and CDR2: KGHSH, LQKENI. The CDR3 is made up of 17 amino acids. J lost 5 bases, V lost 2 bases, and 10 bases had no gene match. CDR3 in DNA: TGTGCCAGCTCACCAACCAATCAGGGGGCACCCAATGAAAAACTGTTTTTT. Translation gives CASSPTNQGAPNEKLFF. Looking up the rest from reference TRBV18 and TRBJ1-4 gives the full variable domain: NAGVMQNPRHLVRRRGQEARLRCSPMKGHSHVYWYRQLPEEGLKFMVYLQKENIIDESGMPKERFSAEFPKEGPSILRIQQVVRGDSAAYFCASSPTNQGAPNEKLFFGSGTQLSVL.

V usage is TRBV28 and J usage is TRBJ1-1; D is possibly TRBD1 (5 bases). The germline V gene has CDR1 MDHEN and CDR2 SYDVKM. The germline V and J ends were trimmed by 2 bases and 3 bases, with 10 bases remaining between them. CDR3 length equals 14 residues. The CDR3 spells CASSLGHSYTEAFF. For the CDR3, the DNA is TGTGCCAGCAGTTTAGGACATTCTTACACTGAAGCTTTCTTT. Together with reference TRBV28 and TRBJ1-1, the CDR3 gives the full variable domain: DVKVTQSSRYLVKRTGEKVFLECVQDMDHENMFWYRQDPGLGLRLIYFSYDVKMKEKGDIPEGYSVSREKKERFSLILESASTNQTSMYLCASSLGHSYTEAFFGQGTRLTVV.

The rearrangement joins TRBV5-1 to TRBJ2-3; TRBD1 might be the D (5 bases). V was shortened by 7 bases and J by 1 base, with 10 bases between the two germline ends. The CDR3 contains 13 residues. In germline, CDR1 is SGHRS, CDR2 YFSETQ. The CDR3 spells CASRPTGTDTQYF. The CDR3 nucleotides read TGCGCCAGCCGACCGACAGGCACAGATACGCAGTATTTT.

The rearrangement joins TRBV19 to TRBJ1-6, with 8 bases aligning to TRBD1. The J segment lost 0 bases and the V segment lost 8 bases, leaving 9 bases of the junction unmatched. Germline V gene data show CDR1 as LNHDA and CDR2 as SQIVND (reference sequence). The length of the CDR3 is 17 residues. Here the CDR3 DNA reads TGTGCCAGTTTCCGGACAGGGAATACCTCCTATAATTCACCCCTCCACTTT. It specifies CASFRTGNTSYNSPLHF.